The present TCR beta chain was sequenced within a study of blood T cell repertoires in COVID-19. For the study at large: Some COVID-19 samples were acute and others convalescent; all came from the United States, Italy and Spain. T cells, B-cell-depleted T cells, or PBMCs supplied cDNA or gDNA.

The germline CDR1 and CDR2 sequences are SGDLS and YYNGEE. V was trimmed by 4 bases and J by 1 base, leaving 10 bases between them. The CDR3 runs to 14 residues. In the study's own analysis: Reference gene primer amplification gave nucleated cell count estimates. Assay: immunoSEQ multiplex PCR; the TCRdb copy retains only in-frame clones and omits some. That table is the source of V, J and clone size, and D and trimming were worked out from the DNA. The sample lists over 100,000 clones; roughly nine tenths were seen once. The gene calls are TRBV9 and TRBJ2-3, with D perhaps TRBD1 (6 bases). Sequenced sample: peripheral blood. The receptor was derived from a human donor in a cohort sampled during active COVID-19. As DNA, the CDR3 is TGTGCCAGCAGCCGACAGGCAGGCACAGATACGCAGTATTTT. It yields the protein CASSRQAGTDTQYF.